Each of the 32 T cell receptor beta chains below was sequenced from the same sample in a study of shared clonotypes between healthy human individuals. Sequenced by immunoSEQ multiplex PCR; TCRdb stores in-frame clones only, minus some. The profile shows approximately 940,000 clones, 76% of them singletons. The sequencing input was memory CD4+ T cells sorted from blood. The sample's subset: CD45RA-negative fraction. The receptors shown here come from a man aged 18-30 years in good health.

This chain connects TRBV10-2 to TRBJ1-6, with 7 nucleotides matching TRBD1. Germline CDR1 WSHSY, CDR2 SAAADI. V lost 6 bases, J lost 7 bases, and 3 bases stayed unmatched. CDR3 length: 13 residues. The chain's CDR3 is CASRGTANSPLHF. The CDR3 nucleotides are TGCGCCAGCAGGGGGACAGCAAATTCACCCCTCCACTTT.

The rearrangement links TRBV7-8 to TRBJ1-1; 10 nucleotides agree with TRBD1. V dropped 5 bases and J dropped 5; count of bases not matched to a gene: 17. Germline CDR1 SGHVS, CDR2 FQNEAQ. The CDR3 consists of 18 residues. For the CDR3, the DNA is TGTGCCAGCAGCAAAGCGAGCCGGACAGGGGGGAGCGGGACTGAAGCTTTCTTT. Amino acid sequence: CASSKASRTGGSGTEAFF.

This clone has a single count. The chain's CDR3 is CASSGRGQGPSPLHF. CDR3 coding DNA: TGTGCCAGCAGTGGTCGGGGACAGGGCCCTTCACCCCTCCACTTT. The gene calls are TRBV6-5 and TRBJ1-6; 9 positions agree with TRBD1. The CDR3 loop spans 15 amino acids. Losses at the gene ends were 5 bases for V and 9 bases for J; bases not matched to a gene: 8. Germline assignment: CDR1 MNHEY and CDR2 SVGAGI.

J is TRBJ2-7 and V is TRBV6-6; the D gene is possibly TRBD1 (6 bases). The germline V gene encodes CDR1 MNHNY and CDR2 SVGAGI (reference sequence). The V end was cut by 7 bases, the J end by 6 bases, with 16 bases between. This CDR3 is built from 13 residues. CDR3 amino acids: CASKRGSGFEQYF. CDR3 bases: TGTGCCAGCAAAAGGGGGTCTGGATTCGAGCAGTACTTC.

Of note for this clone: A junction boundary mismatches the germline segment, possibly from a read error. CDR3 protein: CASSLARAHEQFF. The DNA of the CDR3 is TGTGCCAGCAGCCTAGCGAGGGCCCATGAGCAGTTCTTC. This rearrangement joins TRBV7-6 to TRBJ2-1; D possibly corresponds to TRBD2 (6 bases). Germline V gives CDR1 SGHVS, CDR2 FNYEAQ. The CDR3 consists of 13 residues. Combining the CDR3 with reference TRBV7-6 and TRBJ2-1 gives the whole variable domain GAGVSQSPRYKVTKRGQDVALRCDPISGHVSLYWYRQALGQGPEFLTYFNYEAQQDKSGLPNDRFSAERPEGSISTLTIQRTEQRDSAMYRCASSLARAHEQFFGPGTRLTVL.

The rearrangement joins TRBV2 to TRBJ1-2; D not certain. The CDR3 contains 13 residues. The V and J ends lost 11 bases and 5 bases respectively, with 18 bases between them. Germline CDR1 SNHLY, CDR2 FYNNEI. The chain's CDR3 is CASRVDPYYGYTF. The CDR3 DNA follows: TGTGCCTCCCGGGTAGATCCCTATTATGGCTACACCTTC.

This clone was counted a single time. V gene TRBV2 combines with J gene TRBJ2-3, with D perhaps matching TRBD2 (6 bases). CDR1 and CDR2 (germline): SNHLY, FYNNEI. V lost 4 bases and J lost 0, with 11 bases in between. The CDR3 is made up of 15 amino acids. The CDR3 DNA follows: TGTGCCAGCAGTGTAGGAGCGGGTAGCACAGATACGCAGTATTTT. Its protein is CASSVGAGSTDTQYF. Full variable domain (missing parts from reference TRBV2 and TRBJ2-3): EPEVTQTPSHQVTQMGQEVILRCVPISNHLYFYWYRQILGQKVEFLVSFYNNEISEKSEIFDDQFSVERPDGSNFTLKIRSTKLEDSAMYFCASSVGAGSTDTQYFGPGTRLTVL.

This clone was seen a few times. The rearrangement uses TRBV7-9 and TRBJ1-5; no firm D call. V lost 5 bases to trimming and J lost 6 bases, with 14 bases between them. CDR3 length: 14 residues. Germline V gene lookup returns CDR1 SEHNR and CDR2 FQNEAQ (reference sequence). The CDR3 nucleotides read TGTGCCAGCAGCGCTGAAAGGACCGCTCAGCCCCAGCATTTT. This codes for CASSAERTAQPQHF.

This clone was observed a few times. The V gene is TRBV30, the J gene TRBJ2-7; D is possibly TRBD1 (6 bases). The CDR3 has 15 residues. V was pared by 0 bases and J by 6 bases, with 18 bases between. Per the germline V gene, CDR1 is GTSNPN and CDR2 is SVGIG (reference sequence). The CDR3 sequence is CAWSVPGAGKGEQYF. CDR3 coding DNA: TGTGCCTGGAGTGTTCCAGGGGCAGGGAAGGGCGAGCAGTACTTC.

This clone showed up just a few times. The genes are TRBV4-3 and TRBJ2-6, with D perhaps TRBD1 or TRBD2 (5 bases each). Looked up from germline, CDR1 is LGHNA and CDR2 is YSLEER. This CDR3 is built from 15 residues. V shed 4 bases and J shed 1 base, with 8 bases lying between them. The CDR3 is CASSRGGSGANVLTF. In DNA, the CDR3 is TGCGCCAGCAGCCGTGGGGGATCTGGGGCCAACGTCCTGACTTTC.

This clone was observed a few times. The chain combines TRBV16 with TRBJ1-1, with TRBD1 matching 12 bases. The V gene end was trimmed by 1 base and the J gene end by 7 bases; junction bases not matched to a gene: 4. CDR3 size: 15 residues. The germline CDR1 and CDR2 sequences are KGHSY and FQNENV. This CDR3 is CASSQWGQGAGEAFF. The DNA for the CDR3 is TGTGCCAGCAGCCAATGGGGACAGGGGGCTGGTGAAGCTTTCTTT.

The chain employs TRBV7-8 and TRBJ2-7, with D perhaps TRBD2 (5 bases). The CDR3 loop spans 16 amino acids. The V end lost 3 bases, the J end lost 0 bases, and 15 bases lay between the germline ends. CDR1 is SGHVS and CDR2 is FQNEAQ in the germline V gene. Written as DNA, the CDR3 is TGTGCCAGCAGCTTCGGCGGGTACGTCAGCTCCTACGAGCAGTACTTC. Protein: CASSFGGYVSSYEQYF. The full variable domain, completed using reference TRBV7-8 and TRBJ2-7, is GAGVSQSPRYKVAKRGQDVALRCDPISGHVSLFWYQQALGQGPEFLTYFQNEAQLDKSGLPSDRFFAERPEGSVSTLKIQRTQQEDSAVYLCASSFGGYVSSYEQYFGPGTRLTVT.

This rearrangement joins TRBV6-1 to TRBJ1-5; 10 positions agree with TRBD1. V lost 6 bases and J lost 6; bases outside the gene matches: 2. The CDR3 runs 13 residues. Germline assignment: CDR1 MNHNS and CDR2 SASEGT. In nucleotides, the CDR3 is TGTGCCAGCAGGGACAGGGGGACTCAGCCCCAGCATTTT. It is translated as CASRDRGTQPQHF.

CDR3 coding DNA: TGTGCCAGCAGCCCGAGCCGCACAGATACGCAGTATTTT. Its translation is CASSPSRTDTQYF. V usage is TRBV5-6 and J usage is TRBJ2-3; D is unresolved. Trimming shortened V by 4 bases and J by 1 base, and 7 bases separated the two germline ends. The germline gives CDR1 SGHDT, CDR2 YYEEEE. CDR3 length: 13 amino acids.

V gene TRBV5-4 combines with J gene TRBJ2-5; TRBD2 agrees at 9 bases. Germline V gene sequence: CDR1 SGHNT, CDR2 YYREEE (reference sequence). V trimming: 0 bases; J trimming: 5 bases; junction bases outside the gene matches: 2. This CDR3 has 14 residues. CDR3 nucleotides: TGTGCCAGCAGCTTGGTCACTAGCGGGGAGACCCAGTACTTC. It translates to CASSLVTSGETQYF.

The V gene is TRBV28, the J gene TRBJ2-7, with 7 bases matching TRBD1. Germline CDR1 and CDR2: MDHEN and SYDVKM. The CDR3 has 14 residues. J lost 3 bases, V lost 6 bases, and 8 bases had no gene match. CDR3 bases: TGTGCCAGCAGCCAGGACAGGCAGTTCTACGAGCAGTACTTC. Translated: CASSQDRQFYEQYF.

This chain uses TRBV29-1 with TRBJ1-3; weak D call: TRBD1 (6 bases). The germline gives CDR1 SQVTM, CDR2 ANQGSEA. This CDR3 contains 15 residues. Trimming stripped 0 bases from V and 3 bases from J, with 12 bases between. The CDR3 sequence is CSVEDRGAGGNTIYF. CDR3 in DNA: TGCAGCGTTGAAGATCGGGGGGCCGGTGGAAACACCATATATTTT.

The chain joins TRBV6-5 to TRBJ1-1; 8 bases map to TRBD1. CDR1 MNHEY and CDR2 SVGAGI come from the germline V gene. The CDR3 has 15 amino acids. J was trimmed by 1 base and V by 6 bases; bases with no gene match: 7. The DNA of the CDR3 is TGTGCCAGCAGACGACGACAGGGGTGGAACACTGAAGCTTTCTTT. Protein: CASRRRQGWNTEAFF.

The gene calls are TRBV19 and TRBJ2-2, with D perhaps assigned TRBD1 or TRBD2 (5 bases each). Germline loops: CDR1 LNHDA, CDR2 SQIVND (reference sequence). V was clipped by 4 bases and J by 7 bases, with 19 bases between them. This CDR3 comprises 16 residues. The CDR3 here is CASSTMGVPWHGELFF. The CDR3 coding sequence is TGTGCCAGTAGTACGATGGGGGTTCCCTGGCACGGGGAGCTGTTTTTT.

V and J are TRBV6-5 and TRBJ2-7; D might be TRBD2 (7 bases). The CDR3 contains 13 residues. V was trimmed by 7 bases and J by 3 bases, leaving 13 bases between them. Germline V gives CDR1 MNHEY, CDR2 SVGAGI. CDR3 amino acids: CASNRGASYEQYF. CDR3 sequence (DNA): TGTGCCAGCAACCGGGGGGCGAGCTACGAGCAGTACTTC.

This clone was found a few times. The rearrangement joins TRBV7-2 to TRBJ2-5, with 8 bases aligning to TRBD2. V lost 3 bases, J lost 5 bases, and 5 bases stayed unmatched. Germline V gene data show CDR1 as SGHTA and CDR2 as FQGNSA. The length of the CDR3 is 14 residues. The CDR3 coding sequence is TGTGCCAGCAGCTTGGGGCGGGGGGCTGAGACCCAGTACTTC. Translation: CASSLGRGAETQYF.

The chain employs TRBV2 and TRBJ2-1; D remains ambiguous. This CDR3 has 15 amino acids. CDR1 is SNHLY and CDR2 is FYNNEI in the germline V gene. V lost 2 bases and J lost 0, with 8 bases in between. CDR3 region: CASSEWLNSYNEQFF. The CDR3, as DNA: TGTGCCAGCAGTGAATGGTTGAACTCCTACAATGAGCAGTTCTTC.

The chain uses TRBV10-3 and TRBJ2-3; D gene uncertain. Trimming shortened V by 8 bases and J by 0 bases, and 12 bases separated the two germline ends. The CDR3 is 14 amino acids. Germline V gene data show CDR1 as ENHRY and CDR2 as SYGVKD. In nucleotides, the CDR3 is TGTGCCATCGGCCAGTCCCCTAGCACAGATACGCAGTATTTT. Translating it yields CAIGQSPSTDTQYF.

The chain combines TRBV11-2 with TRBJ2-7; 10 positions match TRBD1. This CDR3 region has 14 residues. With V trimmed by 3 bases and J by 6 bases, 5 bases remained unmatched. Germline V gives CDR1 SGHAT, CDR2 FQNNGV. CDR3 amino acids: CASSLTGGASEQYF. The CDR3 bases are TGTGCCAGCAGCTTGACAGGGGGCGCTTCCGAGCAGTACTTC.

This sequence joins TRBV30 and TRBJ2-1; D gene unclear. The CDR3 extends over 15 amino acids. The germline CDR1 and CDR2 sequences are GTSNPN and SVGIG (reference sequence). V dropped 0 bases and J dropped 0 bases, with 9 bases sitting between them. In DNA form, the CDR3 reads TGTGCCTGGAGTGTAGGCTCCACCTCCTACAATGAGCAGTTCTTC. Encoded protein: CAWSVGSTSYNEQFF.

The chain links TRBV30 to TRBJ2-5; the D gene is possibly TRBD2 (5 bases). The better agreement between TRBJ2-7 and the DNA end casts doubt on the J call. Germline assignment: CDR1 GTSNPN and CDR2 SVGIG (reference sequence). The CDR3 totals 16 residues. This chain's CDR3 is CAWSPPGVGSSYEQYF. The CDR3 region has the DNA TGTGCCTGGAGTCCCCCCGGCGTAGGGAGCTCCTACGAGCAGTACTTC.

This clone occurred many times. Other DNA sequences within the sample encode an identical CDR3. The genes are TRBV30 and TRBJ1-2; D gene unclear. Germline assignment: CDR1 GTSNPN and CDR2 SVGIG (reference sequence). The CDR3 runs to 11 residues. V lost 0 bases to trimming and J lost 7 bases, with 6 bases between them. CDR3: CAWSVMGGYTF. The CDR3 DNA is TGTGCCTGGAGTGTTATGGGTGGCTACACCTTC.

The chain uses TRBV28 and TRBJ2-5; no clear D gene. The V and J ends lost 5 bases and 0 bases respectively, with 4 bases between them. In germline, CDR1 is MDHEN, CDR2 SYDVKM. The length of the CDR3 is 12 residues. The CDR3 bases are TGTGCCAGCAGTGGCAACCAAGAGACCCAGTACTTC. Its protein product is CASSGNQETQYF.

This rearrangement joins TRBV20-1 to TRBJ1-1; D gene unclear. CDR1 is DFQATT, CDR2 SNEGSKA, per germline (reference sequence). The CDR3 is made up of 11 amino acids. V dropped 2 bases and J dropped 1 base, with 2 bases sitting between them. The DNA for the CDR3 is TGCAGTGCTAGACAGAACACTGAAGCTTTCTTT. As protein: CSARQNTEAFF.

The rearrangement links TRBV10-1 to TRBJ2-2; D is tentatively TRBD1 or TRBD2 (5 bases each). This CDR3 contains 12 residues. V was pared by 3 bases and J by 9 bases, with 8 bases between. Germline V gene data show CDR1 as WNHNN and CDR2 as SYGVQD (reference sequence). The CDR3 reads CASSDGAWELFF. Written as DNA, the CDR3 is TGCGCCAGCAGTGACGGGGCCTGGGAGCTGTTTTTT.

The chain is built from TRBV10-3 and TRBJ2-5; 11 bases map to TRBD2. The CDR3 is 15 amino acids. V shed 11 bases, J shed 1 base, and the junction held 9 bases outside the gene matches. In germline, CDR1 is ENHRY, CDR2 SYGVKD. CDR3 protein: CASKASGGSQETQYF. CDR3 nucleotides: TGTGCCTCCAAGGCTAGCGGGGGGTCCCAAGAGACCCAGTACTTC.

V is TRBV6-6 and J is TRBJ2-1, with TRBD2 matching over 10 bases. The germline V gene has CDR1 MNHNY and CDR2 SVGAGI (reference sequence). The junction had 4 bases not matched to a gene; V was cut back by 5 bases and J by 3 bases. CDR3 length: 15 residues. This CDR3 is CASSPWTSGYNEQFF. The CDR3 coding sequence is TGTGCCAGCAGTCCTTGGACTAGCGGCTACAATGAGCAGTTCTTC.